This TCR beta chain came from a study of blood T cell repertoires in COVID-19 (dated by TCRdb to the early 2020s). Describing the broader study: The collaborator samples originated in the United States, Italy and Spain and spanned the acute and convalescent phases of COVID-19. Sample metadata almost always included a de-identified subject ID, COVID-19 status, age in years and sex. The repertoires were released in a freely available public database meant as a resource for research on the immune response to SARS-CoV-2. The prospective study material was composed of cDNA or gDNA derived from T cells, B-cell-depleted T cells, or PBMCs. Where available, HLA class I and class II types were taken from metadata supplied by the sample provider and were not determined by assay-based typing. The samples were drawn from two sources: the first 160 participants of the ongoing ImmuneRACE study, and 1,000 to 1,500 subjects contributed by 6 global collaborators. The dataset comprised deeply sampled blood TCRbeta repertoires from subjects exposed to, actively infected with, or recovered from COVID-19. On the study overall, not on this receptor specifically: Clinical and demographic metadata were provided uncurated, with the amount varying by source and participant.

Enrolling through a virtual design, the prospective study's participants ranged in age from roughly 18 to 89 years and lived across 24 United States geographic areas. To assign participants to cohorts, the prospective study relied on clinical history that participants themselves reported in a screening survey and a study questionnaire. ImmuneRACE Cohort 3 recovered participants were defined by two consecutive negative NP/OP PCR tests, healthcare professional clearance, or symptom resolution. In the prospective study, mobile phlebotomists collected whole blood, serum and a nasopharyngeal or oropharyngeal swab from each participant. Prospective study participants could optionally give additional blood draws and questionnaires over an approximately two-month period. Prospective study blood samples were shipped either frozen or at room temperature before DNA extraction. The CDR3 has 14 amino acids, counting the end cysteine and phenylalanine. CDR3 DNA is the only sequence kept; it has 42 bases, read in frame from the first base. The germline ends are 7 bases apart after V is trimmed by 4 bases and J by 0 bases. In the germline V gene (reference sequence), CDR1 corresponds to WNHNN and CDR2 to SYGVQD.

Comment on this clone: This clone's antigen is unknown. Qualities for individual bases were not recorded, and no much larger clone is one base off.

TCRbeta CDR3 regions were amplified from genomic DNA using the immunoSEQ Assay, a bias-controlled multiplex PCR. For the original study's pipeline: The number of nucleated cells in each sample was estimated from the amplification of reference gene primers within the assay. To quantify the absolute abundance of each unique TCRbeta CDR3 rearrangement, sequence reads were collapsed and filtered. For each sample, productive Simpson clonality was calculated by taking the square root of Simpson's diversity index across productive rearrangements. In its TCRdb copy, this immuneACCESS table keeps in-frame sequences only and misses some clones. Where compared with another copy, unresolved V genes explain less than half of these, and the others have no known cause. V and J calls and clone size follow that table, whereas D and trimming were derived from the DNA. The sample yields some 330,000 clones; 80% to 90% were counted once. The top ten clones comprise less than 5.5% of the sample.

The rearrangement combines TRBV10-1 with TRBJ1-5, with TRBD1 tentatively as D gene (5 bases match). The sample consisted of PBMCs or T cells enriched from blood (not recorded which). The TCR originated in a man under 40 who had recovered from COVID-19. The DNA sequence is given as TGCGCCAGCAGTGGGCAGGGTAGCAATCAGCCCCAGCATTTT. Its protein reads: CASSGQGSNQPQHF.